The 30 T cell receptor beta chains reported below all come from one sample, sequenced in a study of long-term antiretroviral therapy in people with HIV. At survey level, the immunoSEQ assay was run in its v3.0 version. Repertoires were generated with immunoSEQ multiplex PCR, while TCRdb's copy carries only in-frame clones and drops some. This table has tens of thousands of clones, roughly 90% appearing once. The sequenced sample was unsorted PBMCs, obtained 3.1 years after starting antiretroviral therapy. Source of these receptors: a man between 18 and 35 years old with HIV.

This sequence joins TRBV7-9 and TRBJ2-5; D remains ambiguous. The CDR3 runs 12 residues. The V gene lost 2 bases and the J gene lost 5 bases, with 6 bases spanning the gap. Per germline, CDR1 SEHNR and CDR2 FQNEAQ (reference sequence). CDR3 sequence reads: CASSLFGETQYF. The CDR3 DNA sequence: TGTGCCAGCAGCTTATTTGGGGAGACCCAGTACTTC.

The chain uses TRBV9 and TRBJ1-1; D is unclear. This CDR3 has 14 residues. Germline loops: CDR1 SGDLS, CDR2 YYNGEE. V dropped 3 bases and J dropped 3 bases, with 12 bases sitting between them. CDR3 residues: CASSAGVADTEAFF. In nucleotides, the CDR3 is TGTGCCAGCAGCGCAGGAGTCGCGGACACTGAAGCTTTCTTT.

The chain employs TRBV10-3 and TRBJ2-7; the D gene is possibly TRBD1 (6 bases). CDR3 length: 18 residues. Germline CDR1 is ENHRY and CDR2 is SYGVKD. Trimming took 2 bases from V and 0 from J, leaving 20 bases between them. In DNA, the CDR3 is TGTGCCATCAGTGAGCCTCGGGAAGAGCGGACAGACTCCTACGAGCAGTACTTC. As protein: CAISEPREERTDSYEQYF.

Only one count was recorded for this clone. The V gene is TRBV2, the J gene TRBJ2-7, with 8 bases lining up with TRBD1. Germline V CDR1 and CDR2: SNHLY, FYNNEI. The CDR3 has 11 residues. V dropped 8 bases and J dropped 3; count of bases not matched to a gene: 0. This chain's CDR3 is CASDRGYEQYF. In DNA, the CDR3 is TGTGCCAGCGACAGGGGCTACGAGCAGTACTTC.

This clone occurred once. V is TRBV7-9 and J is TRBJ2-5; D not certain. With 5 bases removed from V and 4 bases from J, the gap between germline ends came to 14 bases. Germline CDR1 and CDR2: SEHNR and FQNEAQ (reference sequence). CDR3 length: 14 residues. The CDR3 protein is CASSPGTPGETQYF. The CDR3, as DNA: TGTGCCAGCAGCCCCGGCACCCCCGGAGAGACCCAGTACTTC.

CDR3 DNA: TGCGCCACCAGGACGGCGGATAATGAAAAACTGTTTTTT. Encoded protein: CATRTADNEKLFF. This chain connects TRBV10-2 to TRBJ1-4, with D unclear. The CDR3 spans 13 residues. Germline CDR1 reads WSHSY; CDR2 reads SAAADI. V dropped 10 bases and J dropped 4 bases, with 13 bases sitting between them.

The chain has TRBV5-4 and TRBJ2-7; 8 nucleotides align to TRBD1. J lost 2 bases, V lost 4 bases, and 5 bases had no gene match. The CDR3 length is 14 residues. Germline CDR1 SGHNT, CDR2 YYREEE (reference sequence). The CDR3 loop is CASSPGQDTYEQYF. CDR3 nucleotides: TGTGCCAGCAGCCCGGGACAGGACACCTACGAGCAGTACTTC.

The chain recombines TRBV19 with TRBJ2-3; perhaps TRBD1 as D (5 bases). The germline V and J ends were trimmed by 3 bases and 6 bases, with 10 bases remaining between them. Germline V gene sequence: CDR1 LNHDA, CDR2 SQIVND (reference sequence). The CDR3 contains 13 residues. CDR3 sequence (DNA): TGTGCCAGTAGTATCCAGGGCGGTGATACGCAGTATTTT. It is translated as CASSIQGGDTQYF.

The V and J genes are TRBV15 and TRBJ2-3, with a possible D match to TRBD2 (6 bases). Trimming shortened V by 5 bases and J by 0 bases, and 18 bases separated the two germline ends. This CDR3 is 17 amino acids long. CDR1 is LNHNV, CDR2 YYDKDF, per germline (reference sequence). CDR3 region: CATSPMGLPGSTDTQYF. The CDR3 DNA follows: TGTGCCACCAGCCCAATGGGACTTCCGGGGAGCACAGATACGCAGTATTTT.

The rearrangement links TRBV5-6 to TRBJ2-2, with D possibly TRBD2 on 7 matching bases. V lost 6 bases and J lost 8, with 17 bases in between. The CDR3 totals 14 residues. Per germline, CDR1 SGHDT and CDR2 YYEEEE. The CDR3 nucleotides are TGTGCCAGCACCCCGGGGGGCGCCATAGGGGAGCTGTTTTTT. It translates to CASTPGGAIGELFF. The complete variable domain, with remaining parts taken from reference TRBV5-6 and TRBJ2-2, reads DAGVTQSPTHLIKTRGQQVTLRCSPKSGHDTVSWYQQALGQGPQFIFQYYEEEERQRGNFPDRFSGHQFPNYSSELNVNALLLGDSALYLCASTPGGAIGELFFGEGSRLTVL.

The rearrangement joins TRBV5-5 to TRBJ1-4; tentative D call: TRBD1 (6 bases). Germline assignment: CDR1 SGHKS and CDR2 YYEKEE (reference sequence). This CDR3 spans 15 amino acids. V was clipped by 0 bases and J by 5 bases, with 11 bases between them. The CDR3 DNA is TGTGCCAGCAGCTTGGCGGCAGGGGAAAATGAAAAACTGTTTTTT. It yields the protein CASSLAAGENEKLFF.

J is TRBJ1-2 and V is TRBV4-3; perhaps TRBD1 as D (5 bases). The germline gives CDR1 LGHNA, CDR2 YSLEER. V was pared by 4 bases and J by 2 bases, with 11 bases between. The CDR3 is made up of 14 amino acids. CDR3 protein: CASSPDGHNYGYTF. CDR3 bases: TGCGCCAGCAGCCCCGACGGACACAACTATGGCTACACCTTC.

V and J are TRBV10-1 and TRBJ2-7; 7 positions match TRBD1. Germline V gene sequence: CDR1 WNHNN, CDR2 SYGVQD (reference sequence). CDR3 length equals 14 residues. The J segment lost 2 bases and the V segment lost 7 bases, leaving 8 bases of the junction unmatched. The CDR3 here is CASIRAQGTYEQYF. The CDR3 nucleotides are TGCGCCAGCATCAGGGCACAGGGGACCTACGAGCAGTACTTC.

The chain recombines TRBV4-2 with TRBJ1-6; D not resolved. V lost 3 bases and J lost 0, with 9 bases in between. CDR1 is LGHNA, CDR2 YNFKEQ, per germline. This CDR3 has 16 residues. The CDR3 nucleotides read TGTGCCAGCAGCCAGACACCGAGCTCCTATAATTCACCCCTCCACTTT. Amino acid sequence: CASSQTPSSYNSPLHF.

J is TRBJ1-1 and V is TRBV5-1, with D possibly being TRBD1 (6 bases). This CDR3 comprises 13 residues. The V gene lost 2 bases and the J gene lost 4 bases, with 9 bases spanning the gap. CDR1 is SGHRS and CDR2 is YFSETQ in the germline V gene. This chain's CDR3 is CASSLTGTTEAFF. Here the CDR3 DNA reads TGCGCCAGCAGCTTAACAGGGACCACTGAAGCTTTCTTT. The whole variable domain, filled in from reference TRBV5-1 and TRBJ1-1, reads KAGVTQTPRYLIKTRGQQVTLSCSPISGHRSVSWYQQTPGQGLQFLFEYFSETQRNKGNFPGRFSGRQFSNSRSEMNVSTLELGDSALYLCASSLTGTTEAFFGQGTRLTVV.

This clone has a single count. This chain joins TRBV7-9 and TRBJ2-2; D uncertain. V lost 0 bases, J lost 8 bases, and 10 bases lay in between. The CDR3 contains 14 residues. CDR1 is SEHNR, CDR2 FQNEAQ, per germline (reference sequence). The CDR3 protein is CASSLAFPGGELFF. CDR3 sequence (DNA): TGTGCCAGCAGCTTAGCGTTCCCCGGAGGGGAGCTGTTTTTT.

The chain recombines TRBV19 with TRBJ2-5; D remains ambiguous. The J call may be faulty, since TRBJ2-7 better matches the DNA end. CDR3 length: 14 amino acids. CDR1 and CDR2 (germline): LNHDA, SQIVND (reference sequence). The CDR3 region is CASSMTEQWYEQYF. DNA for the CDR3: TGTGCCAGTAGTATGACGGAGCAGTGGTACGAGCAGTACTTC.

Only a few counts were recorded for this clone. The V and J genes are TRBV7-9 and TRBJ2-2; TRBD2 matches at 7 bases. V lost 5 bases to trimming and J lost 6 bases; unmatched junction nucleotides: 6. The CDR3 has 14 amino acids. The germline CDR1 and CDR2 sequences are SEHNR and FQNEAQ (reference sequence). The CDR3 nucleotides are TGTGCCAGCAGCCTGCAGCGGGGAGCCGGGGAGCTGTTTTTT. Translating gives CASSLQRGAGELFF.

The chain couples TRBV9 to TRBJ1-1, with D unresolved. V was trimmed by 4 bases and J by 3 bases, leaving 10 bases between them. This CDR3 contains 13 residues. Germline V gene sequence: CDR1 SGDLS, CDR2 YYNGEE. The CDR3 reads CASSPRDYTEAFF. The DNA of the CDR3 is TGTGCCAGCAGCCCTCGTGACTACACTGAAGCTTTCTTT.

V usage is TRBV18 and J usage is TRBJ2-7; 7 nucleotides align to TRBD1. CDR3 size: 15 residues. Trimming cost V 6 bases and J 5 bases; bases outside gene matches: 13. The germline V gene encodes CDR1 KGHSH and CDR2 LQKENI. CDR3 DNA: TGTGCCAGCTCCCCGACAGGGACAACTAGGAACGAGCAGTACTTC. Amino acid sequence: CASSPTGTTRNEQYF.

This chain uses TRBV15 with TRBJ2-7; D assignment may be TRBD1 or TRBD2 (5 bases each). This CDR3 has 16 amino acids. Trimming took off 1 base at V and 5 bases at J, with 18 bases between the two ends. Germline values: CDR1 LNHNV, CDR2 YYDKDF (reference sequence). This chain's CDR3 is CATSRGPGAQGHEQYF. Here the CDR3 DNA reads TGTGCCACCAGCAGAGGCCCCGGGGCCCAGGGACACGAGCAGTACTTC.

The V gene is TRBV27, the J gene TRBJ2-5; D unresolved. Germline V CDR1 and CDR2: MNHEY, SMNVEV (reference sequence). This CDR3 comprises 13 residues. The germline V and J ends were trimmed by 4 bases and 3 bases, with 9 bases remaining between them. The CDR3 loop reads CASSSWTEETQYF. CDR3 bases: TGTGCCAGCAGTTCTTGGACGGAAGAGACCCAGTACTTC.

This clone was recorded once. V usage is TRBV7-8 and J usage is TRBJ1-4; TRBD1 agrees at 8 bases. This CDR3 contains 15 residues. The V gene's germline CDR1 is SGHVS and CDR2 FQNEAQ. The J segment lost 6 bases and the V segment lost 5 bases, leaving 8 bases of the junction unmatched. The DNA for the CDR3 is TGTGCCAGCAGCCCTCAGGGGGCGACAGATGAAAAACTGTTTTTT. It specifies CASSPQGATDEKLFF.

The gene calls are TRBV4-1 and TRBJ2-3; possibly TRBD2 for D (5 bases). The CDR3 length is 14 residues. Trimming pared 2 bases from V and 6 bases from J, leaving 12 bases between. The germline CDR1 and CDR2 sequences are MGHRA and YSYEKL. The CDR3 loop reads CASSQSRGVDTQYF. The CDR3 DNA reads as TGCGCCAGCAGCCAATCCCGGGGTGTGGATACGCAGTATTTT.

CDR3 in DNA: TGCAGCGTTGATTGGGGTAGGAGGTTAATAGATACGCAGTATTTT. It codes for CSVDWGRRLIDTQYF. J is TRBJ2-3 and V is TRBV29-1; tentative D call: TRBD2 (5 bases). Germline assignment: CDR1 SQVTM and CDR2 ANQGSEA. V lost 3 bases to trimming and J lost 5 bases, with 18 bases between them. The CDR3 is 15 residues long.

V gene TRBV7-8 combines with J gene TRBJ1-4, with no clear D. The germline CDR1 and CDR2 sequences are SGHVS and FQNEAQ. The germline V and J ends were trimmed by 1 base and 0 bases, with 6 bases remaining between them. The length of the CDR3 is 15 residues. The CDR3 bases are TGTGCCAGCAGCTTAGGCTCCTCAACTAATGAAAAACTGTTTTTT. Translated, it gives CASSLGSSTNEKLFF.

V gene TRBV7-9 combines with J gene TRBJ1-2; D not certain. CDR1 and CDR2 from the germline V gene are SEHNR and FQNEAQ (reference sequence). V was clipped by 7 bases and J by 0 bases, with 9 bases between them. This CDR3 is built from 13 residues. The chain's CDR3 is CASTPGSNYGYTF. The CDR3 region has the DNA TGTGCCAGCACCCCGGGCTCTAACTATGGCTACACCTTC.

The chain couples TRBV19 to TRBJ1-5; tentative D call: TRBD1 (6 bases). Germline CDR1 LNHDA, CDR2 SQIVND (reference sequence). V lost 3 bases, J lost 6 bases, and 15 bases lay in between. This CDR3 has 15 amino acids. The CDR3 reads CASSMGATGGQPQHF. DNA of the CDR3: TGTGCCAGTAGTATGGGGGCCACGGGAGGTCAGCCCCAGCATTTT.

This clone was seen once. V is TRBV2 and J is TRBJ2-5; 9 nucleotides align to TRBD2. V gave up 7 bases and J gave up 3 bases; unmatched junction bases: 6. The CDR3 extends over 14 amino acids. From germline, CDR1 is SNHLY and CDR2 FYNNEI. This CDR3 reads CASIRREGEETQYF. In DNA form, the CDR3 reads TGTGCCAGCATAAGGCGGGAGGGCGAAGAGACCCAGTACTTC.

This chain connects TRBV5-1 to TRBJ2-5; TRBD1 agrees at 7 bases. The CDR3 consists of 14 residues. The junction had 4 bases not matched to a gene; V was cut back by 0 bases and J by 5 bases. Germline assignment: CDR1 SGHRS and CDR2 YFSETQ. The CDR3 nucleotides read TGCGCCAGCAGCTTGGGACAGGGCTGGGAGACCCAGTACTTC. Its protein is CASSLGQGWETQYF. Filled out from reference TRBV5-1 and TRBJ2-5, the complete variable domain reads KAGVTQTPRYLIKTRGQQVTLSCSPISGHRSVSWYQQTPGQGLQFLFEYFSETQRNKGNFPGRFSGRQFSNSRSEMNVSTLELGDSALYLCASSLGQGWETQYFGPGTRLLVL.